A single sample is the source of the 11 T cell receptor beta chains below, sequenced in a study of blood T cell repertoires in COVID-19 (dated by TCRdb to about 2020). Libraries came from the immunoSEQ multiplex PCR assay. Sourced from immuneACCESS, this table was stored by TCRdb with only in-frame sequences that have V and J called. A share of the clones is absent; for the studies checked, an unresolved V gene accounts for under half, and the remainder has no known explanation. The sample has 50,000 to 75,000 clones on record, over 85% of them singletons. Approximately 1.5% of the sample is held by the ten biggest clonotypes. Specimen: peripheral blood. The receptors originated from a man in his 60s with acute or convalescent COVID-19.

The chain couples TRBV19 to TRBJ2-7, with 8 bases fitting TRBD1. Germline values: CDR1 LNHDA, CDR2 SQIVND (reference sequence). Trimming took 2 bases from V and 7 from J; bases not matched to a gene: 4. CDR3 length equals 13 residues. DNA for the CDR3: TGTGCCAGTAGTATAACAGGGGGAATAGAGCAGTACTTC. This gives the protein CASSITGGIEQYF.

The chain recombines TRBV28 with TRBJ2-3; 9 bases align to TRBD1. The CDR3 consists of 14 residues. J gave up 4 bases and V 5 bases, and 4 bases lay outside the gene matches. Germline V gene data show CDR1 as MDHEN and CDR2 as SYDVKM. In DNA form, the CDR3 reads TGTGCCAGCAGTCGGGACAGGGAGGCAGATACGCAGTATTTT. Amino acids: CASSRDREADTQYF.

The chain combines TRBV5-1 with TRBJ2-3; 7 bases align to TRBD1. The CDR3 runs to 15 residues. The germline gives CDR1 SGHRS, CDR2 YFSETQ. With V trimmed by 0 bases and J by 2 bases, 3 bases remained unmatched. The DNA for the CDR3 is TGCGCCAGCAGCTTGGGACAGGGCCTCACAGATACGCAGTATTTT. It is translated as CASSLGQGLTDTQYF. The whole variable domain, filled in from reference TRBV5-1 and TRBJ2-3, reads KAGVTQTPRYLIKTRGQQVTLSCSPISGHRSVSWYQQTPGQGLQFLFEYFSETQRNKGNFPGRFSGRQFSNSRSEMNVSTLELGDSALYLCASSLGQGLTDTQYFGPGTRLTVL.

This chain uses TRBV7-4 with TRBJ2-1, with 9 bases fitting TRBD2. The germline gives CDR1 SGHVT, CDR2 SQSDAQ. Germline trimming cut 1 base from V and 6 bases from J; bases unmatched to any gene: 13. CDR3 length equals 18 residues. The CDR3 region has the DNA TGTGCCAGCAGCTTAGGTAAGCGGGGGGTCCAAGCGTGCAATGAGCAGTTCTTC. This codes for CASSLGKRGVQACNEQFF.

The chain employs TRBV18 and TRBJ2-3, with a tentative D call TRBD1 (5 bases). Germline assignment: CDR1 KGHSH and CDR2 LQKENI. V lost 4 bases to trimming and J lost 6 bases, with 5 bases between them. The CDR3 runs to 11 residues. The CDR3 protein is CASSQGDTQYF. CDR3 nucleotides: TGTGCCAGCTCACAGGGGGATACGCAGTATTTT.

This clone was seen more than once but under ten times. The J gene is TRBJ2-1, the V gene TRBV5-1, with TRBD2 matching 7 bases. CDR1 and CDR2 (germline): SGHRS, YFSETQ. The CDR3 covers 16 residues. V gave up 0 bases and J gave up 4 bases; unmatched junction bases: 7. This CDR3 reads CASSLAATSPYNEQFF. The CDR3 coding sequence is TGCGCCAGCAGCTTGGCCGCGACTAGCCCTTACAATGAGCAGTTCTTC.

The V gene is TRBV5-1, the J gene TRBJ1-1; D is unresolved. Per the germline V gene, CDR1 is SGHRS and CDR2 is YFSETQ. With 7 bases removed from V and 0 bases from J, the gap between germline ends came to 13 bases. The CDR3 is made up of 14 amino acids. DNA of the CDR3: TGCGCCAGCTCCGTGGCTACAGTGAACACTGAAGCTTTCTTT. Amino acid sequence: CASSVATVNTEAFF.

This clone was seen a handful of times. This chain links TRBV5-6 with TRBJ2-5; 7 nucleotides match TRBD1. CDR3 length equals 13 residues. V was clipped by 6 bases and J by 5 bases; unmatched bases: 7. Germline loops: CDR1 SGHDT, CDR2 YYEEEE. CDR3 amino acids: CASTQTGVETQYF. The CDR3 DNA sequence: TGTGCCAGCACCCAAACAGGGGTCGAGACCCAGTACTTC. Filled out from reference TRBV5-6 and TRBJ2-5, the complete variable domain reads DAGVTQSPTHLIKTRGQQVTLRCSPKSGHDTVSWYQQALGQGPQFIFQYYEEEERQRGNFPDRFSGHQFPNYSSELNVNALLLGDSALYLCASTQTGVETQYFGPGTRLLVL.

This chain joins TRBV30 and TRBJ1-2; 11 nucleotides match TRBD1. The V segment lost 3 bases and the J segment 5 bases; nucleotides outside the gene matches: 8. Looked up from germline, CDR1 is GTSNPN and CDR2 is SVGIG (reference sequence). The CDR3 has 15 amino acids. CDR3 residues: CAWRRTGGMQYGYTF. In DNA, the CDR3 is TGTGCCTGGAGGCGGACAGGGGGCATGCAGTATGGCTACACCTTC.

The J gene is TRBJ2-1, the V gene TRBV7-9; D possibly corresponds to TRBD2 (5 bases). V gave up 3 bases and J gave up 0 bases, with 15 bases separating them. The germline V gene has CDR1 SEHNR and CDR2 FQNEAQ (reference sequence). The CDR3 loop spans 17 amino acids. DNA for the CDR3: TGTGCCAGCAGCTTTTTTACCGGACTCTTCTCCTACAATGAGCAGTTCTTC. Residues: CASSFFTGLFSYNEQFF.

This rearrangement joins TRBV29-1 to TRBJ2-1; TRBD2 might be the D (6 bases). V was shortened by 7 bases and J by 0 bases, with 10 bases between the two germline ends. The CDR3 spans 13 residues. The germline V gene encodes CDR1 SQVTM and CDR2 ANQGSEA. The CDR3 here is CSDSGVSYNEQFF. As DNA, the CDR3 is TGCAGCGATAGCGGAGTCTCCTACAATGAGCAGTTCTTC.